This T cell receptor beta chain was profiled in a study of T cell changes during pregnancy in multiple sclerosis. Trimming took 3 bases from V and 3 from J, leaving 9 bases between them. Germline V gene sequence: CDR1 SGHTA, CDR2 FQGNSA. This CDR3 has 13 amino acids. TCRdb's table, derived via immunoSEQ multiplex PCR, lists solely in-frame clones and lacks some. The data hold about 77,000 clones, with approximately 91% observed a single time. Here the sequenced sample was peripheral blood, taken before pregnancy. The rearrangement joins TRBV7-2 to TRBJ2-7; D perhaps matches TRBD2 (5 bases). This clonotype was obtained from a female donor with multiple sclerosis, enrolled in a pregnancy study. This CDR3 is CASSLGSGYEQYF. The DNA of the CDR3 is TGTGCCAGCAGCTTGGGGAGCGGCTACGAGCAGTACTTC.